The text below deals with one T cell receptor beta chain. This record belongs to a study of STAT5B mutations in CD4+ large granular lymphocyte leukemia. Profiled with immunoSEQ multiplex PCR; TCRdb holds only in-frame clones, not every one. The table records tens of thousands of clones, around 85% of them present only once. CDR3 length equals 14 residues. Looked up from germline, CDR1 is MNHEY and CDR2 is SVGAGI. V was trimmed by 4 bases and J by 3 bases, leaving 10 bases between them. Healthy controls were blood donor buffy coats. The gene calls are TRBV6-5 and TRBJ2-4; the D gene is possibly TRBD2 (6 bases). The clonotype originates from a human donor in good health. The sample comprised CD4+ T cells from blood buffy coats. This CDR3 is CASSFYGSKNIQYF. For the CDR3, the DNA is TGTGCCAGCAGTTTTTACGGGAGCAAAAACATTCAGTACTTC.